The 18 T cell receptor beta chains below all came from one sample that was sequenced in a study of blood T cell repertoires in COVID-19. Only in-frame clones appear in the TCRdb table, and some are missing; sequencing was by immunoSEQ multiplex PCR. The repertoire holds 84,000 or so clones, approximately 80% seen once, with roughly 18% in the top ten. Sequenced material: peripheral blood. These receptors were obtained from a man older than 75 with active or convalescent COVID-19.

The rearrangement joins TRBV5-1 to TRBJ2-3; D call uncertain. The CDR3 consists of 14 residues. Deletions cut 0 bases from V and 1 base from J, with 6 bases between. Germline CDR1 reads SGHRS; CDR2 reads YFSETQ. CDR3 region: CASSLDPGTDTQYF. The CDR3 nucleotides read TGCGCCAGCAGCTTGGACCCGGGCACAGATACGCAGTATTTT.

This rearrangement joins TRBV19 to TRBJ2-5; TRBD1 agrees at 8 bases. The CDR3 runs 15 residues. Germline V gene lookup returns CDR1 LNHDA and CDR2 SQIVND (reference sequence). Trimming cost V 6 bases and J 1 base; bases outside gene matches: 7. CDR3 residues: CASRSPGQGQETQYF. The CDR3 region has the DNA TGTGCCAGTAGATCTCCCGGACAGGGCCAAGAGACCCAGTACTTC.

The V and J genes are TRBV5-1 and TRBJ2-4, with TRBD1 matching 9 bases. Germline V gene sequence: CDR1 SGHRS, CDR2 YFSETQ. The V gene end was trimmed by 4 bases and the J gene end by 8 bases; junction bases not matched to a gene: 7. This CDR3 comprises 14 residues. The CDR3 nucleotides are TGCGCCAGCAGCACCAGGACAGGGGTGGACATTCAGTACTTC. Its protein is CASSTRTGVDIQYF.

For the CDR3, the DNA is TGTGCCAGCAGCTTAATTTACGGTGAGCAGTTCTTC. It yields the protein CASSLIYGEQFF. The rearrangement joins TRBV7-6 to TRBJ2-1; no clear D. The CDR3 runs 12 residues. The germline gives CDR1 SGHVS, CDR2 FNYEAQ. The ends were cut back, 2 bases at V and 9 bases at J, with 8 bases in the middle.

The rearrangement links TRBV28 to TRBJ2-2, with D perhaps matching TRBD1 (6 bases). Germline V gives CDR1 MDHEN, CDR2 SYDVKM. The V end lost 6 bases, the J end lost 2 bases, and 13 bases lay between the germline ends. This CDR3 comprises 15 residues. In nucleotides, the CDR3 is TGTGCCAGCAGGAGGTGGGACATTAACACCGGGGAGCTGTTTTTT. Its translation: CASRRWDINTGELFF.

V gene TRBV29-1 combines with J gene TRBJ2-3; maybe TRBD2 (7 bases). Germline lookup yields CDR1 SQVTM and CDR2 ANQGSEA. The CDR3 has 15 residues. Trimming shortened V by 6 bases and J by 2 bases, and 18 bases separated the two germline ends. This CDR3 is CSVGIAGAYTDTQYF. The CDR3 nucleotides are TGCAGCGTGGGGATTGCGGGGGCTTACACAGATACGCAGTATTTT.

The chain employs TRBV6-5 and TRBJ1-2; tentative D call: TRBD1 (6 bases). CDR3 length equals 13 residues. Looked up from germline, CDR1 is MNHEY and CDR2 is SVGAGI. V was pared by 6 bases and J by 8 bases, with 16 bases between. CDR3: CASRPADSYGYTF. The CDR3 region has the DNA TGTGCCAGCAGGCCAGCGGACAGCTACGGCTACACCTTC.

This clone has just a few counts. In the same sample, other DNA sequences code for this CDR3. The V and J genes are TRBV19 and TRBJ1-5; 7 nucleotides agree with TRBD1. The germline gives CDR1 LNHDA, CDR2 SQIVND (reference sequence). The CDR3 length is 15 residues. V gave up 6 bases and J gave up 1 base; unmatched junction bases: 6. CDR3 loop: CASSTDRASNQPQHF. CDR3 bases: TGTGCCAGTAGCACAGACAGGGCAAGCAATCAGCCCCAGCATTTT.

This sequence joins TRBV2 and TRBJ2-3; perhaps TRBD1 as D (6 bases). Germline V CDR1 and CDR2: SNHLY, FYNNEI. This CDR3 comprises 15 residues. With 3 bases removed from V and 4 bases from J, the gap between germline ends came to 14 bases. CDR3 residues: CASSDPQGSADTQYF. The DNA of the CDR3 is TGTGCCAGCAGTGACCCTCAGGGGAGTGCAGATACGCAGTATTTT.

The chain is built from TRBV6-4 and TRBJ1-5; unclear D gene. The germline CDR1 and CDR2 sequences are MRHNA and SNTAGT. The CDR3 spans 17 residues. The germline V and J ends were trimmed by 5 bases and 4 bases, with 21 bases remaining between them. Here the CDR3 DNA reads TGTGCCAGCAGTCCTCGGACCGGCCTAGCTAGGAATCAGCCCCAGCATTTT. Protein product: CASSPRTGLARNQPQHF.

This chain connects TRBV24-1 to TRBJ1-1; TRBD1 agrees at 7 bases. The CDR3 length is 16 residues. V shed 3 bases, J shed 6 bases, and the junction held 12 bases outside the gene matches. Germline-derived CDR1 and CDR2 are KGHDR and SFDVKD. For the CDR3, the DNA is TGTGCCACCAGTGATCTCCTCGACAGGGCTTCGCCTGAAGCTTTCTTT. Residues: CATSDLLDRASPEAFF.

A remark on this clone: The sample holds other DNA sequences that translate to the same CDR3. This chain uses TRBV18 with TRBJ1-1, with a weak D call TRBD1 (6 bases). The ends were cut back, 3 bases at V and 3 bases at J, with 11 bases in the middle. Germline V CDR1 and CDR2: KGHSH, LQKENI. This CDR3 contains 14 residues. The CDR3 DNA is TGTGCCAGCTCACCGGGCCAGGGGCACACTGAAGCTTTCTTT. Translated: CASSPGQGHTEAFF.

The chain is built from TRBV4-1 and TRBJ1-3, with TRBD1 matching over 9 bases. Germline values: CDR1 MGHRA, CDR2 YSYEKL. Trimming took 1 base from V and 0 from J; bases not matched to a gene: 4. The CDR3 totals 17 residues. The CDR3 DNA is TGCGCCAGCAGCCAAGTGGGGACAGGGAGCTCTGGAAACACCATATATTTT. Translating gives CASSQVGTGSSGNTIYF.

The V and J genes are TRBV12-2 and TRBJ1-2. TRBV12-2 counts as a pseudogene. CDR3 size: 16 residues. For the CDR3, the DNA is TGTGCAAGTCGCTTGGCGCAATACCGCGGGAACTATGGCTACACCTTC. Protein sequence: CASRLAQYRGNYGYTF.

This chain joins TRBV5-1 and TRBJ2-5; possible D gene TRBD2, 7 bases. Trimming took 4 bases from V and 1 from J, leaving 14 bases between them. Germline CDR1 and CDR2: SGHRS and YFSETQ. The CDR3 contains 15 residues. The CDR3 protein is CASSPGGGSQETQYF. The CDR3 nucleotides read TGCGCCAGCAGCCCGGGGGGCGGTTCCCAAGAGACCCAGTACTTC.

This chain joins TRBV3-1 (or the pseudogene TRBV3-2) and TRBJ2-3, with 7 bases aligning to TRBD2. The V segment lost 0 bases and the J segment 2 bases; nucleotides outside the gene matches: 8. Germline lookup yields CDR1 LGHDT and CDR2 YNNKEL (reference sequence). This CDR3 is 17 amino acids long. The CDR3, as DNA: TGTGCCAGCAGCCAAGAGGGGGGGTTCCGGCACACAGATACGCAGTATTTT. This translates into CASSQEGGFRHTDTQYF.

The V gene is TRBV19, the J gene TRBJ2-3; possibly TRBD2 for D (5 bases). Germline V gene sequence: CDR1 LNHDA, CDR2 SQIVND (reference sequence). Trimming removed 7 bases at V and 2 bases at J, with 13 bases between. The CDR3 is 14 amino acids. The CDR3 sequence: CASTTSYHTDTQYF. The CDR3, as DNA: TGTGCCAGTACCACTAGTTACCACACAGATACGCAGTATTTT. The whole variable domain, filled in from reference TRBV19 and TRBJ2-3, reads DGGITQSPKYLFRKEGQNVTLSCEQNLNHDAMYWYRQDPGQGLRLIYYSQIVNDFQKGDIAEGYSVSREKKESFPLTVTSAQKNPTAFYLCASTTSYHTDTQYFGPGTRLTVL.

The chain has TRBV5-1 and TRBJ1-2; no clear D. Germline V CDR1 and CDR2: SGHRS, YFSETQ. V was pared by 4 bases and J by 0 bases, with 4 bases between. This CDR3 is 12 amino acids long. The CDR3: CASSGTNYGYTF. The CDR3 bases are TGCGCCAGCAGCGGCACTAACTATGGCTACACCTTC.